Following are 2 T cell receptor beta chains from one sample sequenced in a study of identical twins. TCRdb reanalysed the 5' RACE reads using MiXCR and keeps one entry per CDR3 protein. The sample shows 1.5 million to 2 million distinct CDR3 sequences, roughly 35% of them seen only once. The sample was cord blood. The receptors stem from a newborn girl in good health.

The rearrangement links TRBV6-6 to TRBJ2-3; 9 bases are a match to TRBD2. Germline trimming cut 6 bases from V and 2 bases from J; bases unmatched to any gene: 6. From germline, CDR1 is MNHNY and CDR2 SVGAGI (reference sequence). The length of the CDR3 is 15 residues. The CDR3 coding sequence is TGTGCCAGCAGACCAGCGGGAGGTACCACAGATACGCAGTATTTT. It translates to CASRPAGGTTDTQYF.

The gene calls are TRBV28 and TRBJ1-1; D perhaps matches TRBD1 (5 bases). The CDR3 spans 15 residues. The germline V and J ends were trimmed by 5 bases and 6 bases, with 19 bases remaining between them. Germline-derived CDR1 and CDR2 are MDHEN and SYDVKM. The CDR3: CASSPGTGTYAEAFF. The DNA for the CDR3 is TGTGCCAGCAGTCCCGGGACCGGCACTTACGCTGAAGCTTTCTTT.